Sequencing of this T cell receptor (beta chain) was carried out in a study of blood T cell repertoires in COVID-19. Study summary: Italy, Spain and the United States were the sources of the convalescent and acute COVID-19 samples.

This clone appeared once. Measured with immunoSEQ multiplex PCR; TCRdb has only the in-frame clones, and not every one. The data contain approximately 200,000 clones, roughly four fifths of them singletons. The CDR3 runs to 17 residues. V was pared by 2 bases and J by 3 bases, with 11 bases of the junction left unmatched. Looked up from germline, CDR1 is SGHDN and CDR2 is FVKESK. The origin of this receptor is a man aged 40-49 years who had recovered from COVID-19. The chain links TRBV14 to TRBJ1-2; TRBD1 matches 8 bases. Material: PBMCs or T cells enriched from blood (not recorded which). CDR3 sequence reads: CASSQSDGQGVYYGYTF. The CDR3 DNA reads TGTGCCAGCAGCCAATCCGATGGACAGGGAGTTTACTATGGCTACACCTTC.